The present TCR beta chain was sequenced within a study of cytomegalovirus exposure and HLA in healthy donors. Study-wide points: The study listed roughly 150 cytomegalovirus-associated TCR beta chains. Reportedly, cytomegalovirus status was diagnosed with high sensitivity and specificity. Most TCR sequences were rare, but some public TCRs occurred in many donors.

Germline values: CDR1 MNHEY, CDR2 SMNVEV (reference sequence). V was trimmed by 6 bases and J by 5 bases, leaving 14 bases between them. The CDR3 extends over 14 amino acids. This clone was seen only once. As yet, its antigen is unknown. The donors belonged to the roughly 120-subject validation cohort, separate from the roughly 650-subject first cohort. Here immunoSEQ multiplex PCR was the method, and the copy in TCRdb shows in-frame clones only, minus some. The sample includes some 150,000 clones, roughly 87% of them seen just once. Sample: PBMCs. V gene TRBV27 combines with J gene TRBJ1-5; D may be TRBD1 (6 bases). The clonotype was recovered from a man aged 18 to 30 in good health and CMV-seropositive. The CDR3 reads CASRPGVGYQPQHF. The CDR3 DNA follows: TGTGCCAGCAGACCAGGGGTTGGGTATCAGCCCCAGCATTTT.